Presented here are 7 T cell receptor beta chains from one specimen sequenced in a study of blood T cell repertoires in COVID-19. Measured with immunoSEQ multiplex PCR; TCRdb has only the in-frame clones, and not every one. The sample gives some 180,000 clones, roughly 76% of which show up once; 9% to 15% is in the top ten. The sequencing input was peripheral blood. The receptors were sampled from an elderly woman with COVID-19, enrolled during active disease.

The V gene is TRBV19, the J gene TRBJ2-1; 9 nucleotides match TRBD2. CDR3 length: 14 residues. Germline CDR1 is LNHDA and CDR2 is SQIVND (reference sequence). V was clipped by 2 bases and J by 6 bases; unmatched bases: 2. The CDR3 spells CASSIKGLANEQFF. In nucleotides, the CDR3 is TGTGCCAGTAGTATAAAGGGACTAGCCAATGAGCAGTTCTTC.

This clone was seen just once. The V and J genes are TRBV3-1 (or the pseudogene TRBV3-2) and TRBJ1-3; D possibly corresponds to TRBD1 (5 bases). In germline, CDR1 is LGHDT, CDR2 YNNKEL (reference sequence). The germline V and J ends were trimmed by 3 bases and 0 bases, with 12 bases remaining between them. The CDR3 has 16 residues. The CDR3: CASSQGRVVSGNTIYF. In DNA, the CDR3 is TGTGCCAGCAGCCAGGGCAGGGTTGTCTCTGGAAACACCATATATTTT.

The chain has TRBV2 and TRBJ2-7; D possibly corresponds to TRBD2 (6 bases). The CDR3 contains 14 residues. Germline values: CDR1 SNHLY, CDR2 FYNNEI. V lost 4 bases and J 3 bases, leaving 13 bases between the germline ends. The CDR3 coding sequence is TGTGCCAGCAGTGTCTCGCGGGACGTCTACGAGCAGTACTTC. Its protein product is CASSVSRDVYEQYF. Together with reference TRBV2 and TRBJ2-7, the CDR3 gives the full variable domain: EPEVTQTPSHQVTQMGQEVILRCVPISNHLYFYWYRQILGQKVEFLVSFYNNEISEKSEIFDDQFSVERPDGSNFTLKIRSTKLEDSAMYFCASSVSRDVYEQYFGPGTRLTVT.

V and J are TRBV5-1 and TRBJ2-3; D is possibly TRBD2 (5 bases). This CDR3 region has 15 residues. CDR1 SGHRS and CDR2 YFSETQ come from the germline V gene. With 1 base removed from V and 3 bases from J, the gap between germline ends came to 12 bases. In DNA, the CDR3 is TGCGCCAGCAGCTTGCGCGGACTTAGTACAGATACGCAGTATTTT. Translated, it gives CASSLRGLSTDTQYF.

The rearrangement links TRBV19 to TRBJ2-3; 13 positions match TRBD2. The germline V gene has CDR1 LNHDA and CDR2 SQIVND (reference sequence). After removal of 4 bases from V and 7 bases from J, the junction contained 8 bases not matched to a gene. The CDR3 covers 16 residues. Written as DNA, the CDR3 is TGTGCCAGTAGTACCGGGACTAGCGGGGATCCGCATACGCAGTATTTT. Its protein is CASSTGTSGDPHTQYF.

The chain couples TRBV5-1 to TRBJ1-3, with D possibly being TRBD1 (6 bases). This CDR3 comprises 15 residues. Germline V gene data show CDR1 as SGHRS and CDR2 as YFSETQ. Trimming removed 0 bases at V and 0 bases at J, with 7 bases between. The CDR3 DNA is TGCGCCAGCAGCTTGGAAGGGGGCTCTGGAAACACCATATATTTT. Translation: CASSLEGGSGNTIYF.

Only one count was recorded for this clone. This chain links TRBV9 with TRBJ1-4; tentatively, D is TRBD1 (6 bases). V was clipped by 0 bases and J by 7 bases, with 10 bases between them. CDR3 length: 14 amino acids. Germline CDR1 is SGDLS and CDR2 is YYNGEE. In DNA, the CDR3 is TGTGCCAGCAGCGTAGCGGGGGGCTCTGAAAAACTGTTTTTT. It encodes CASSVAGGSEKLFF.